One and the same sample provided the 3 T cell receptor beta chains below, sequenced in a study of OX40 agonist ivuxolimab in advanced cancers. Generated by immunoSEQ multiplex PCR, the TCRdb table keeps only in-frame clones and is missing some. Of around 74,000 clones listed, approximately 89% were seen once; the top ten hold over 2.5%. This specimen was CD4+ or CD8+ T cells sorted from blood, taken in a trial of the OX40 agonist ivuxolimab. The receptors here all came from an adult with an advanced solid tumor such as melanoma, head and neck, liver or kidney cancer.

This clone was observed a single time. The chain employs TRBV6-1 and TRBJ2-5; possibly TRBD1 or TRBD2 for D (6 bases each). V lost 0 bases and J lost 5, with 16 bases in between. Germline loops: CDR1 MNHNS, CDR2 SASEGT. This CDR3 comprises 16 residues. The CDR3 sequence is CASSEAGRGGGETQYF. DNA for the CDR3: TGTGCCAGCAGTGAAGCGGGCAGGGGCGGAGGGGAGACCCAGTACTTC.

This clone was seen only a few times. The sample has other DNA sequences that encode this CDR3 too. The CDR3, as DNA: TGTGCCAGCAGCGTAGGGGCAGATAACTATGGCTACACCTTC. It translates to CASSVGADNYGYTF. This rearrangement joins TRBV9 to TRBJ1-2; D remains unclear. CDR3 length equals 14 residues. Germline V gene sequence: CDR1 SGDLS, CDR2 YYNGEE. Trimming took 0 bases from V and 1 from J, leaving 7 bases between them.

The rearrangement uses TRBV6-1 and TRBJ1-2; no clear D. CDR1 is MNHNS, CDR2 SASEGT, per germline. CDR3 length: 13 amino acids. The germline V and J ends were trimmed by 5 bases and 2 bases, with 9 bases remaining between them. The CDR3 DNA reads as TGTGCCAGCAGTACACCGACAAACTATGGCTACACCTTC. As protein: CASSTPTNYGYTF.